This T cell receptor beta chain was documented in a study of blood T cell repertoires in COVID-19. On the study more broadly: T cells, B-cell-depleted T cells, or PBMCs supplied cDNA or gDNA.

CDR3 length equals 13 residues. The V end was cut by 3 bases, the J end by 2 bases, with 7 bases between. This clone turned up a few times. The sample has other DNA sequences that encode this CDR3 too. Authors' analysis steps: For nucleated cells, counts were estimated from reference gene primer amplification. Assay used: immunoSEQ multiplex PCR; TCRdb lists only in-frame clones, some missing. Clonal size and the V and J genes are those of that table, whereas D and trimming came from the DNA. Altogether roughly 150,000 clones are present, 65% to 85% being singletons, with the ten largest covering around 9.9%.

V usage is TRBV12-3 or TRBV12-4 and J usage is TRBJ1-1; a weak D match, TRBD1 (6 bases). The sample was peripheral blood. The receptor's source is a man aged 70 or older with active or convalescent COVID-19. As DNA, the CDR3 is TGTGCCAGCAGTTTGGGACAAAACACTGAAGCTTTCTTT. Amino acids: CASSLGQNTEAFF.